A single T cell receptor (beta chain) is shown here with its context. This table comes from immunoSEQ multiplex PCR, and its TCRdb copy is limited to in-frame clones, with some not included. This table has some 17,000 clones, roughly 92% appearing once. Germline V gene lookup returns CDR1 SGHRS and CDR2 YFSETQ. V was shortened by 1 base and J by 3 bases, with 22 bases between the two germline ends. This CDR3 spans 19 amino acids. The sample comes from a study of OX40 agonist ivuxolimab in advanced cancers. Whole-study context: Melanoma, hepatocellular carcinoma, head and neck or renal cell cancer occurred in dose-escalation patients.

The starting material was CD4+ or CD8+ T cells sorted from blood, obtained in a trial of the OX40 agonist ivuxolimab. This chain uses TRBV5-1 with TRBJ2-2; possible D gene TRBD2, 6 bases. The sequence came from an adult with an advanced solid tumor such as melanoma, head and neck, liver or kidney cancer. CDR3 DNA: TGCGCCAGCAGCTTGATTTGGGCGGGCGGGGAAACGGACACCGGGGAGCTGTTTTTT. This encodes CASSLIWAGGETDTGELFF.